This entry describes one T cell receptor (beta chain). Its cognate antigen is unknown. A read error may explain this, as a much larger clone is one base away. This sample was included in a study of blood T cells in healthy people across ages. Whole-study findings and limits: Leaving the PBMCs unsorted stopped any conclusive comparison of naive versus antigen-experienced cells.

PCR was performed a second time for about 7 to 12 cycles using a sample-barcoded 5' primer and a J-beta primer mix. A single record per CDR3 protein comes from TCRdb applying MiXCR to the 5' RACE reads. The sample includes approximately 2,000,000 distinct CDR3 sequences, roughly two fifths of them seen just once. Trimming left V 5 bases short and J 4 bases short, with 11 bases between. Per germline, CDR1 SGHTA and CDR2 FQGTGA. This CDR3 has 13 residues. The V gene is TRBV7-3, the J gene TRBJ1-1; maybe TRBD1 (5 bases). This sequence originates from a human donor in good health. Sequenced material: blood. In DNA, the CDR3 is TGTGCCAGCAGCCCCGACGGGGGCACTGAAGCTTTCTTT. Protein product: CASSPDGGTEAFF. Drawing the rest from reference TRBV7-3 and TRBJ1-1, the complete variable domain is GAGVSQTPSNKVTEKGKYVELRCDPISGHTALYWYRQSLGQGPEFLIYFQGTGAADDSGLPNDRFFAVRPEGSVSTLKIQRTERGDSAVYLCASSPDGGTEAFFGQGTRLTVV.